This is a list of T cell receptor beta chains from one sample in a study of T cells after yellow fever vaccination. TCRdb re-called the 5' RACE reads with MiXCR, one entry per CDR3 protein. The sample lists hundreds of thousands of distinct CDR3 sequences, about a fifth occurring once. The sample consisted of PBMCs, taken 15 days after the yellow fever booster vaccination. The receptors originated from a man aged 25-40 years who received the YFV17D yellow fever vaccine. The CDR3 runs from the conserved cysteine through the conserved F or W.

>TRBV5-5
CASRPDSANTGELFF
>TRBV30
CAWSGPTSGRALGEQYF
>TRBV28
CASRQTGIKNTEAFF
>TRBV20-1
CSAWDYQSSYNEQFF
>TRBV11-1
CASSYFGGTSGRRSYNEQFF
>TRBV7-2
CASSLETGRRETQYF
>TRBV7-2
CASSRRDRGDGYTF
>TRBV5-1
CASSLDVAGGPSVYF
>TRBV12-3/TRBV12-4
CASTWGPGELFF
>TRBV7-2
CASSLVPFSGGGELFF
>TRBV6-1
CASSERVRLLNTGELFF
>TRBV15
CATSGTVTYEQYF
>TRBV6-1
CASSMGSSTDTQYF
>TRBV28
CASNLATKQFF
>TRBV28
CASSFSGLAGSYEQYF
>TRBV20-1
CSARVDLYSYEQYF
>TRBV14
CASSQRLGPFDEQFF
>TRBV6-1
CASSPWASTDTQYF
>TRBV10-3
CAVGDPRGNEQFF
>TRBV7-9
CASSSLTHNYGYTF
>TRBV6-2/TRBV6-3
CASMPTGKQPQHF
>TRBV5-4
CASSLAASGMYEQYF
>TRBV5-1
CASSLEPGWLPYGYTF
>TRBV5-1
CASSSTGTSGSGEQFF
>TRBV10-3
CAIRPTGSNYEQYF
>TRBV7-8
CASSRVPSGNTIYF
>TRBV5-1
CASSLAEGKAYNEQFF
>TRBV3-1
CASSQDSRRASGWEETQYF
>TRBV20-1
CSATRGSGNQPQHF